A selection of T cell receptor beta chains follows, all from one sample in a study of OX40 agonist ivuxolimab in advanced cancers. TCRdb keeps only in-frame clones here, not all; method: immunoSEQ multiplex PCR. The sample consists of about 64,000 clones, less than 95% of them appearing once. The source material was CD4+ or CD8+ T cells sorted from blood, sampled in a trial of the OX40 agonist ivuxolimab. The receptor source for this set is an adult with an advanced solid tumor such as melanoma, head and neck, liver or kidney cancer. CDR3s include the opening cysteine and the closing phenylalanine or tryptophan. Each record gives: V gene, D gene, clone size, J gene, CDR3 protein, CDR3 DNA. A D gene is named only where the DNA matches it firmly. Clone size is stated in some rows and not others, as once, few, many or a class when expanded.

TRBV6-1	NA	NA	TRBJ1-5	CASAGTVDQPQHF	TGTGCCAGCGCGGGGACGGTAGATCAGCCCCAGCATTTT
TRBV29-1	NA	NA	TRBJ2-7	CSVEGVGNRRYEQYF	TGCAGCGTTGAAGGTGTAGGTAACAGACGGTACGAGCAGTACTTC
TRBV2	NA	NA	TRBJ1-2	CASSPKGGYTF	TGTGCCAGCAGTCCTAAGGGGGGCTACACCTTC
TRBV5-5	NA	few	TRBJ2-5	CASSFRTGTQETQYF	TGTGCCAGCAGCTTTCGAACAGGCACCCAAGAGACCCAGTACTTC
TRBV28	TRBD1	NA	TRBJ1-2	CASRTGTGNYGYTF	TGTGCCAGCAGGACAGGGACGGGAAACTATGGCTACACCTTC
TRBV27	NA	NA	TRBJ1-2	CASSQQGPGGYTF	TGTGCCAGCAGTCAGCAGGGCCCGGGGGGCTACACCTTC
TRBV11-3	TRBD2	NA	TRBJ2-1	CASSLGISGMYNEQFF	TGTGCCAGCAGCTTAGGAATTAGCGGGATGTACAATGAGCAGTTCTTC
TRBV10-3	NA	NA	TRBJ2-3	CAIMGGQNPSTDTQYF	TGTGCCATCATGGGCGGGCAGAACCCTAGCACAGATACGCAGTATTTT
TRBV27	TRBD1	NA	TRBJ2-7	CASSPGTGTMKQYF	TGTGCCAGCAGTCCCGGGACAGGAACGATGAAGCAGTACTTC
TRBV12-5	TRBD2	NA	TRBJ2-1	CASGYPLAGLDEQFF	TGTGCTAGTGGATACCCGCTAGCGGGACTGGATGAGCAGTTCTTC
TRBV30	TRBD1	once	TRBJ2-2	CACSISGTGNTGELFF	TGTGCCTGCTCCATTTCCGGGACAGGGAACACCGGGGAGCTGTTTTTT
TRBV5-4	NA	NA	TRBJ1-2	CASSLSATHRYGYTF	TGTGCCAGCAGCTTGTCGGCCACCCACCGTTATGGCTACACCTTC
TRBV7-9	NA	NA	TRBJ2-7	CASSRGTPTSYEQYF	TGTGCCAGCAGCCGCGGGACACCCACTTCCTACGAGCAGTACTTC
TRBV5-1	TRBD2	NA	TRBJ2-1	CASSLFHSGGRDEQFF	TGCGCCAGCAGCTTGTTTCACAGCGGGGGGCGGGATGAGCAGTTCTTC
TRBV11-3	NA	NA	TRBJ2-1	CASSFGRNEQFF	TGTGCCAGCAGCTTCGGACGCAATGAGCAGTTCTTC
TRBV11-2	TRBD2	once	TRBJ2-1	CASSLAALAGHNNEQFF	TGTGCCAGCAGCTTAGCTGCACTAGCGGGTCACAACAATGAGCAGTTCTTC
TRBV6-6	NA	NA	TRBJ1-2	CASSYEGNDGYTF	TGTGCCAGCAGTTACGAGGGGAACGATGGCTACACCTTC
TRBV6-1	NA	NA	TRBJ2-2	CASGWEFSVTGELFF	TGTGCCAGCGGCTGGGAATTCTCCGTAACCGGGGAGCTGTTTTTT
TRBV7-8	NA	NA	TRBJ1-1	CASSLRRRLNTEAFF	TGTGCCAGCAGCTTACGACGGCGCCTGAACACTGAAGCTTTCTTT
TRBV10-3	TRBD1	NA	TRBJ1-2	CAISARDRGGYGYTF	TGTGCCATCTCTGCCCGGGACAGGGGGGGCTATGGCTACACCTTC
TRBV19	NA	NA	TRBJ2-3	CASSSPQDYTQYF	TGTGCCAGTAGTTCCCCTCAGGATTATACGCAGTATTTT
TRBV29-1	TRBD1	NA	TRBJ2-1	CSVDGTGSYNEQFF	TGCAGCGTAGACGGGACAGGGTCCTACAATGAGCAGTTCTTC
TRBV25-1	NA	NA	TRBJ1-5	CASSDYKGDGNQPQHF	TGTGCCAGCAGTGATTATAAAGGGGACGGCAATCAGCCCCAGCATTTT
TRBV19	NA	NA	TRBJ2-2	CASNRGWAGELFF	TGTGCCAGTAATCGGGGGTGGGCCGGGGAGCTGTTTTTT
TRBV6-1	NA	NA	TRBJ2-7	CASSEAIGLNYNEQYF	TGTGCCAGCAGTGAAGCAATCGGGCTAAATTACAACGAGCAGTACTTC
TRBV10-3	NA	NA	TRBJ2-7	CAISPARLQYF	TGTGCCATCAGCCCGGCTCGACTCCAATACTTC
TRBV18	NA	few	TRBJ1-4	CASSPPDSGDEKLFF	TGTGCCAGCTCACCACCGGACAGTGGCGATGAAAAACTGTTTTTT
TRBV5-4	TRBD1	NA	TRBJ2-5	CASSFRQGQETQYF	TGTGCCAGCAGCTTTCGACAGGGCCAGGAGACCCAGTACTTC